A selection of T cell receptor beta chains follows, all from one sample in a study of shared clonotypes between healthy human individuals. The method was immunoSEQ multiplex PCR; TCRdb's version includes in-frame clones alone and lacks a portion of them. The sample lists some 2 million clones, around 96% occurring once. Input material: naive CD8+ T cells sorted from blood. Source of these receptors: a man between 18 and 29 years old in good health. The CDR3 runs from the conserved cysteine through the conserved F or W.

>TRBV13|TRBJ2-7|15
CASSPAPGGVYEQYF
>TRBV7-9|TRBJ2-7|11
CASSRGDEQYF
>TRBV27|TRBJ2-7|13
CASSLESGYEQYF
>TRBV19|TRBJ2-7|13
CASSMDLEDEQYF
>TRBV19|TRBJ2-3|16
CASSIDGTAASDTQYF
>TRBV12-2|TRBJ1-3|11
CARPPGNTIYF
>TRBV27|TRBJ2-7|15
CASSSIWGTGDEQYF
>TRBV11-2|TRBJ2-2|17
CASSFPDTGANTGELFF
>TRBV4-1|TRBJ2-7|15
CASSQGLAVTYEQYF
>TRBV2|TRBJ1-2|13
CASSVTDYYGYTF
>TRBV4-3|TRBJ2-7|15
CASSPHAGGTYEQYF
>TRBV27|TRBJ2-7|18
CASSLYPLRGGRGYEQYF
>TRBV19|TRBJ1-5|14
CASSVRDSNQPQHF
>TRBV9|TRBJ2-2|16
CASSQRSDTDTGELFF
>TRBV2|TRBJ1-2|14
CASPWALSNYGYTF
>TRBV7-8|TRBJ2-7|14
CASSPIGGANEQYF
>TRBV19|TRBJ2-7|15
CASSILREWSYEQYF
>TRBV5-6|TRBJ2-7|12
CASSNISYEQYF
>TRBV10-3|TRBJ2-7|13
CAIRSGSSYEQYF
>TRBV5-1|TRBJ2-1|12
CASSLVSNEQFF
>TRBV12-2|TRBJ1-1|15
CASRPGDRGNTEAFF
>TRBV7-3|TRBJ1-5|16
CASSLTEVDSNQPQHF
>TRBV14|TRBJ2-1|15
CASSQDRPGGGEQFF
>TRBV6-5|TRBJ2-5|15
CASSYVTGAMETQYF
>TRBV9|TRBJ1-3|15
CASSVGQGARNTIYF
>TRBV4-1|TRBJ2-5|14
CASSHNSGQETQYF
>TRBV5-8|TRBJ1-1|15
CASSLDRGMNTEAFF
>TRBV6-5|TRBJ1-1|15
CASSYSLGMNTEAFF
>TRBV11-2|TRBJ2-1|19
CASSPRGLAGVSSYNEQFF
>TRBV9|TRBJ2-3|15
CASSVGGISTDTQYF
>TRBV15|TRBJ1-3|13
CATSSRDGNTIYF
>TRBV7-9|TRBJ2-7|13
CASSSDRGHEQYF
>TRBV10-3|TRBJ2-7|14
CAIQSGTGKYEQYF
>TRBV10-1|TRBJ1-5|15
CASSDGSFGNQPQHF
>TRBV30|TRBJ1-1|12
CAWGAGNTEAFF
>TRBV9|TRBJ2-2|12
CASSEEGGELFF
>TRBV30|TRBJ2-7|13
CAWTVGGGYEQYF
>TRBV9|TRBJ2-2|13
CASSPIESGELFF
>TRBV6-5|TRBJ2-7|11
CASSWGTEQYF
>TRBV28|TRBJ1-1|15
CASSFVGVMNTEAFF
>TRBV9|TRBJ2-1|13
CASSVTLVHEQFF
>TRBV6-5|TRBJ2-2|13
CASSNTFTGELFF
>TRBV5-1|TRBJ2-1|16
CASSLTGTHLYNEQFF
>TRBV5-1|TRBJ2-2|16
CASSPGLAMGTGELFF
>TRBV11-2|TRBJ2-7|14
CASSLGVRTYEQYF
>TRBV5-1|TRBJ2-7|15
CASSLGLAGDYEQYF
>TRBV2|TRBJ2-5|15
CASSEEREGRETQYF
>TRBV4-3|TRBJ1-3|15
CASSQDEGNGNTIYF
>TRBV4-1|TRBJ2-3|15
CASSQGGVGTDTQYF
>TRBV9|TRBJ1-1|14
CASSVGTVNTEAFF
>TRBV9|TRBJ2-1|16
CASGREGGSSYNEQFF
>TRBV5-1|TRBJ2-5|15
CASSLGQGAKETQYF
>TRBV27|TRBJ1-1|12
CASSPDPRTAFF
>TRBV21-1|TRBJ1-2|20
CASSSLYWGDRGLLDYGYTF
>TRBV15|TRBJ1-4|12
CATRGGNEKLFF
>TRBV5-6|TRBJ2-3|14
CASSLGDSTDTQYF
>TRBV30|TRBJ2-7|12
CAWSVAGGEQYF
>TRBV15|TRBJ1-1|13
CATSRDRKTEAFF